This T cell receptor (beta chain) was sequenced for a study of CD8+CD57+ T cells in acquired aplastic anemia. Across the study: Mean DNA quantity obtained from sorted CD4+ and CD8+ cells was 3 to 3.5 ug. Researchers reported that healthy donors averaged about 11 million reads for CD4+ cells.

Study results and limitations: Patients and controls shared just under 30 CD8+ CDR3 sequences, highly expressed in patients. Patients versus controls showed no significant CD8+ Simpson's diversity difference.

The template used for profiling TCR beta VDJ and CDR3 was genomic DNA. TCRdb reprocessed the reads via MiXCR and lists one record per CDR3 protein. The sample comprises about 190,000 distinct CDR3 sequences, roughly half of which are singletons, and around a sixth rests with the top ten. There are 15 residues in the CDR3. Between the trimmed V and J ends, which lost 5 bases and 5 bases, there was a span of 18 bases. Germline V gene data show CDR1 as SGHVT and CDR2 as SQSDAQ. As to this clonotype: Antigen unknown.

Material: sorted CD4+, CD8+, or CD8+CD57+ T cells (not recorded which) from PBMCs. This chain connects TRBV7-4 to TRBJ1-1, with D tentatively TRBD1 (6 bases). This sequence originates from a human donor in good health, serving as a control. CDR3 nucleotide sequence: TGTGCCAGCAGCCAGCCGGTCACAGGGATAACTGAAGCTTTCTTT. It encodes CASSQPVTGITEAFF.